The 8 T cell receptor beta chains given below trace back to one sample, sequenced in a study of persistence of HIV-infected CD4 T cells. Sequencing used immunoSEQ version 4 in survey mode. The data were produced by immunoSEQ multiplex PCR, yet TCRdb's version contains in-frame clones alone and is incomplete. The sample lists roughly 20,000 clones, around 60% occurring once. Stimulation used approximately 9.6 ug/mL lysate from CMV-infected fibroblasts. Sorting of responding CD4+ T cells relied on upregulated CD40 ligand together with CD69. Their antigens are not known. Sequencing was performed on CD4+ T cells sorted from PBMCs after approximately 19-hour stimulation, taken from a patient who received antiretroviral therapy. The source of these receptors is an adult woman with HIV who was CMV-seropositive.

This chain joins TRBV5-4 and TRBJ1-2; D unresolved. CDR1 and CDR2 (germline): SGHNT, YYREEE (reference sequence). This CDR3 region has 14 residues. The ends were cut back, 0 bases at V and 3 bases at J, with 9 bases in the middle. The CDR3 nucleotides read TGTGCCAGCAGCTTGGTTTCCGGGGACTATGGCTACACCTTC. Protein product: CASSLVSGDYGYTF.

Relative to its sample, this clone is medium-sized. The chain is built from TRBV10-1 and TRBJ2-2; 10 nucleotides agree with TRBD2. V trimming: 6 bases; J trimming: 6 bases; junction bases outside the gene matches: 7. In germline, CDR1 is WNHNN, CDR2 SYGVQD (reference sequence). The CDR3 extends over 15 amino acids. In DNA form, the CDR3 reads TGCGCCAGCAGCCTCGCGCTAGCGGGGGCCGGGGAGCTGTTTTTT. It codes for CASSLALAGAGELFF.

This clone showed up just a few times. The J gene is TRBJ1-1, the V gene TRBV5-4; maybe TRBD1 (6 bases). The CDR3 contains 15 residues. The germline V and J ends were trimmed by 2 bases and 0 bases, with 11 bases remaining between them. Germline CDR1 and CDR2: SGHNT and YYREEE (reference sequence). The chain's CDR3 is CASSFGTNMNTEAFF. CDR3 sequence (DNA): TGTGCCAGCAGCTTTGGGACAAACATGAACACTGAAGCTTTCTTT.

This clone was detected only a few times. This sequence joins TRBV10-3 and TRBJ1-3; D gene unclear. Germline V gives CDR1 ENHRY, CDR2 SYGVKD. Trimming stripped 5 bases from V and 4 bases from J, with 15 bases between. The CDR3 sequence is 15 residues long. CDR3 sequence: CAISPRVGPGNTIYF. The CDR3 coding sequence is TGTGCCATCAGTCCGCGGGTCGGACCAGGAAACACCATATATTTT.

This clone was seen just once. This chain uses TRBV29-1 with TRBJ2-7; tentative D call: TRBD1 (5 bases). CDR1 and CDR2 from the germline V gene are SQVTM and ANQGSEA. This CDR3 region has 13 residues. The ends were cut back, 5 bases at V and 2 bases at J, with 13 bases in the middle. The CDR3 is CSVQGAGTYEQYF. The CDR3 nucleotides are TGCAGCGTTCAAGGGGCCGGCACCTACGAGCAGTACTTC.

This clone was detected a few times. V usage is TRBV9 and J usage is TRBJ1-4, with 10 bases that match TRBD1. CDR3 length equals 15 residues. Per the germline V gene, CDR1 is SGDLS and CDR2 is YYNGEE. V gave up 4 bases and J gave up 3 bases; unmatched junction bases: 3. This CDR3 is CASSLGTGANEKLFF. The CDR3 DNA follows: TGTGCCAGCAGCCTCGGGACAGGGGCTAATGAAAAACTGTTTTTT.

The gene calls are TRBV4-1 and TRBJ1-3; D is possibly TRBD1 (5 bases). Germline V CDR1 and CDR2: MGHRA, YSYEKL. V gave up 0 bases and J gave up 3 bases, with 15 bases separating them. The CDR3 spans 17 residues. The CDR3 region has the DNA TGCGCCAGCAGCCAAGATGCGGGGGGTCTTGGTGGAAACACCATATATTTT. Its protein product is CASSQDAGGLGGNTIYF.

The CDR3 DNA follows: TGTGCCAGCAGCCCGGGCCTCTATAATTCACCCCTCCACTTT. This gives the protein CASSPGLYNSPLHF. This chain links TRBV6-5 with TRBJ1-6; D is uncertain. The CDR3 has 14 amino acids. Per germline, CDR1 MNHEY and CDR2 SVGAGI. The V and J ends lost 6 bases and 3 bases respectively, with 9 bases between them.